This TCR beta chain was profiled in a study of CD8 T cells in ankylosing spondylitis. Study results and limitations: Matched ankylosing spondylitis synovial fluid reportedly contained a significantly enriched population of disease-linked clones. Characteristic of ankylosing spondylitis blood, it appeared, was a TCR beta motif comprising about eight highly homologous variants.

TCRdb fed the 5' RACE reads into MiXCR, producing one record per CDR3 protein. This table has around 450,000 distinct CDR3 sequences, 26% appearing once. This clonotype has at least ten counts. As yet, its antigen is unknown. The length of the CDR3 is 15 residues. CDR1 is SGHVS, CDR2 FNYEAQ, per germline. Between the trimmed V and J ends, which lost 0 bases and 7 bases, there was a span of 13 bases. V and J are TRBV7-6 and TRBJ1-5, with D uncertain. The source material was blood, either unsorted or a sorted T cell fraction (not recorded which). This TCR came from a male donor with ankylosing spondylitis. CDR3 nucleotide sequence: TGTGCCAGCAGCTTAGCTGCGGGTTCTGGGCAGCCCCAGCATTTT. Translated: CASSLAAGSGQPQHF.